A single sample gave rise to the 22 T cell receptor beta chains below, sequenced in a study of blood T cells in healthy people across ages. A sample-barcoded 5' primer and a J-beta primer mix were used in a second PCR of about 7 to 12 cycles. Via MiXCR, TCRdb re-called the 5' RACE reads, giving one row per CDR3 protein. The repertoire includes over 950,000 distinct CDR3 sequences, under 40% of them detected once, and 13% sits in the top ten. Material: blood. These TCRs come from a man aged 18 to 30 in good health.

The table lists this clonotype with a few counts. This sequence joins TRBV20-1 and TRBJ2-3, with TRBD1 identical over 12 bases. This CDR3 contains 14 residues. Looked up from germline, CDR1 is DFQATT and CDR2 is SNEGSKA (reference sequence). The CDR3 reads CSGSGQGAEDTQYF. CDR3 DNA: TGCTCAGGTTCGGGACAGGGGGCGGAAGATACGCAGTATTTT.

A remark on this clonotype: This may be a read error, as it is one base from a much larger clone. The J gene is TRBJ2-1, the V gene TRBV15; no definite D call. The V gene's germline CDR1 is LNHNV and CDR2 YYDKDF (reference sequence). The V gene lost 7 bases and the J gene lost 5 bases, with 12 bases spanning the gap. The CDR3 is 13 residues long. The CDR3 region has the DNA TGTGCCACCAACAGTTATACGGACAATGAGCAGTTCTTC. Encoded protein: CATNSYTDNEQFF.

This chain connects TRBV2 to TRBJ1-1; weak D call: TRBD1 (5 bases). V lost 10 bases and J lost 5, with 14 bases in between. CDR1 and CDR2 from the germline V gene are SNHLY and FYNNEI. CDR3 length: 12 residues. Written as DNA, the CDR3 is TGTGCCACTAAAGGGGAGGAAACTGAAGCTTTCTTT. Its translation is CATKGEETEAFF.

This chain connects TRBV20-1 to TRBJ2-3; tentatively, D is TRBD2 (5 bases). The CDR3 spans 14 residues. Germline V CDR1 and CDR2: DFQATT, SNEGSKA (reference sequence). Trimming removed 1 base at V and 4 bases at J, with 12 bases between. The CDR3 sequence is CSARVPGSADTQYF. CDR3 coding DNA: TGCAGTGCTAGAGTCCCGGGGAGCGCAGATACGCAGTATTTT.

V usage is TRBV4-3 and J usage is TRBJ2-5; D gene unclear. V was trimmed by 8 bases and J by 5 bases, leaving 15 bases between them. The germline CDR1 and CDR2 sequences are LGHNA and YSLEER. This CDR3 comprises 13 residues. CDR3 loop: CASSPALRETQYF. The CDR3 region has the DNA TGCGCCAGCTCTCCGGCCCTTAGGGAGACCCAGTACTTC.

The rearrangement links TRBV27 to TRBJ2-3; 9 bases align to TRBD2. Trimming at V came to 5 bases and at J to 6 bases, leaving 9 bases not matched to a gene. The CDR3 loop spans 15 amino acids. CDR1 and CDR2 from the germline V gene are MNHEY and SMNVEV (reference sequence). In DNA form, the CDR3 reads TGTGCCAGCAGTCCCTGGGTCAGCGGGGGGGATACGCAGTATTTT. Protein product: CASSPWVSGGDTQYF.

The gene calls are TRBV6-2 or TRBV6-3 and TRBJ1-2, with TRBD1 as a possible D gene (5 bases). The CDR3 is 14 residues long. Germline V gives CDR1 MNHEY, CDR2 SVGEGT. V shed 6 bases and J shed 7 bases, with 18 bases lying between them. CDR3 residues: CASRDIGSGFGYTF. CDR3 DNA: TGTGCCAGCAGGGACATCGGGTCAGGGTTTGGCTACACCTTC.

This clonotype has just a few counts. V is TRBV12-3 or TRBV12-4 and J is TRBJ1-1, with D maybe TRBD1 (6 bases). V was shortened by 4 bases and J by 0 bases, with 9 bases between the two germline ends. The length of the CDR3 is 14 residues. The CDR3 is CASSSRDMNTEAFF. CDR3 nucleotide sequence: TGTGCCAGCAGTTCCAGGGACATGAACACTGAAGCTTTCTTT.

This chain connects TRBV4-2 to TRBJ1-2, with D hard to call. Deletions cut 0 bases from V and 4 bases from J, with 12 bases between. The CDR3 spans 15 residues. The germline gives CDR1 LGHNA, CDR2 YNFKEQ. Written as DNA, the CDR3 is TGTGCCAGCAGCCAAGAGCATAATCCGCCCTATGGCTACACCTTC. Translation gives CASSQEHNPPYGYTF.

This clonotype was counted between two and nine times. This chain uses TRBV5-1 with TRBJ2-7, with TRBD2 as a possible D gene (6 bases). The V end lost 0 bases, the J end lost 1 base, and 11 bases lay between the germline ends. The CDR3 spans 15 residues. Germline V gene sequence: CDR1 SGHRS, CDR2 YFSETQ. CDR3 coding DNA: TGCGCCAGCAGCTTGGGACTAGGTGGATCCTACGAGCAGTACTTC. It is translated as CASSLGLGGSYEQYF.

This clonotype was seen more than once but under ten times. J is TRBJ2-2 and V is TRBV5-1; D possibly corresponds to TRBD1 (6 bases). From germline, CDR1 is SGHRS and CDR2 YFSETQ. Trimming removed 4 bases at V and 5 bases at J, with 12 bases between. CDR3 length equals 14 residues. The CDR3 coding sequence is TGCGCCAGCAGCCCTCGGACAGTTACCGGGGAGCTGTTTTTT. It codes for CASSPRTVTGELFF.

Only a few counts were recorded for this clonotype. The chain couples TRBV4-1 to TRBJ2-7; D might be TRBD2 (5 bases). The J call may be mistaken, given a closer DNA end match to TRBJ2-5. Germline-derived CDR1 and CDR2 are MGHRA and YSYEKL. The CDR3 spans 14 residues. The CDR3 bases are TGCGCCAGCAGTAGAGAGGGATCTAGGGAGACCCAGTACTTC. As protein: CASSREGSRETQYF.

In the case of this clonotype: An end of the junction does not agree with germline; a read error may underlie this. The rearrangement links TRBV6-5 to TRBJ1-2; D gene ambiguous. Germline-derived CDR1 and CDR2 are MNHEY and SVGAGI. The CDR3 has 12 amino acids. The CDR3 nucleotides read TGTGCCAGCATGGAGACAAACTATGGCCACACCTTC. Encoded protein: CASMETNYGHTF.

The V and J genes are TRBV20-1 and TRBJ2-3, with 9 bases lining up with TRBD1. The V gene's germline CDR1 is DFQATT and CDR2 SNEGSKA (reference sequence). Trimming removed 0 bases from V and 2 bases from J; junction bases left unmatched: 6. This CDR3 contains 16 residues. CDR3 loop: CSARDYGTGYTDTQYF. For the CDR3, the DNA is TGCAGTGCTAGAGATTACGGGACAGGGTACACAGATACGCAGTATTTT.

Regarding this clonotype: Relative to the germline gene, one junction end is altered; a read error may explain this. This chain connects TRBV4-3 to TRBJ1-1, with no clear D. Germline-derived CDR1 and CDR2 are LGHNA and YSLEER. The CDR3 has 14 residues. The CDR3 nucleotides are TGCACCAGCCTCGAGACATTCATGAACACTGAAGCTTTCTTT. It specifies CTSLETFMNTEAFF.

There are a few counts of this clonotype. The rearrangement links TRBV4-3 to TRBJ2-7, with a possible D match to TRBD1 (5 bases). This CDR3 has 15 amino acids. Germline V gene lookup returns CDR1 LGHNA and CDR2 YSLEER. V lost 3 bases and J lost 2, with 14 bases in between. CDR3 residues: CASSHYGAGAYEQYF. CDR3 in DNA: TGCGCCAGCAGCCACTATGGGGCAGGAGCCTACGAGCAGTACTTC.

This clonotype was counted only a few times. The chain carries TRBV12-3 or TRBV12-4 and TRBJ2-1, with TRBD2 matching 10 bases. V lost 6 bases, J lost 6 bases, and 8 bases stayed unmatched. The CDR3 sequence is 15 residues long. CDR3 loop: CASRRAGGNTNEQFF. CDR3 DNA sequence: TGTGCCAGCAGACGAGCGGGGGGGAATACCAATGAGCAGTTCTTC.

This sequence joins TRBV2 and TRBJ1-1, with D uncertain. V dropped 1 base and J dropped 5 bases, with 14 bases sitting between them. CDR1 SNHLY and CDR2 FYNNEI come from the germline V gene. This CDR3 region has 15 residues. In DNA form, the CDR3 reads TGTGCCAGCAGTGAAGTGTCGGGATTGCGGACTGAAGCTTTCTTT. Its translation: CASSEVSGLRTEAFF.

This clonotype was found a few times. V gene TRBV27 combines with J gene TRBJ2-7; D may be TRBD2 (5 bases). This CDR3 contains 14 residues. The germline V and J ends were trimmed by 8 bases and 3 bases, with 17 bases remaining between them. Germline assignment: CDR1 MNHEY and CDR2 SMNVEV (reference sequence). CDR3 sequence (DNA): TGTGCCAGCGGCACAAGGACGGGAAACTACGAGCAGTACTTC. This sequence encodes CASGTRTGNYEQYF.

The chain uses TRBV12-3 or TRBV12-4 and TRBJ1-1; 8 bases map to TRBD1. The CDR3 runs to 13 residues. Germline trimming cut 5 bases from V and 8 bases from J; bases unmatched to any gene: 7. CDR3 residues: CASSTRQGIEAFF. As DNA, the CDR3 is TGTGCCAGCAGTACTAGACAGGGGATAGAAGCTTTCTTT.

This clonotype has just one count. This rearrangement joins TRBV6-5 to TRBJ2-2, with TRBD2 identical over 11 bases. Germline-derived CDR1 and CDR2 are MNHEY and SVGAGI. Trimming at V came to 0 bases and at J to 6 bases, leaving 6 bases not matched to a gene. This CDR3 contains 17 residues. The CDR3 region is CASSYSSGGAHAGELFF. CDR3 DNA sequence: TGTGCCAGCAGTTACTCTAGCGGGGGGGCTCATGCCGGGGAGCTGTTTTTT.

V usage is TRBV7-9 and J usage is TRBJ2-3, with TRBD2 matching over 12 bases. Losses at the gene ends were 5 bases for V and 2 bases for J; bases not matched to a gene: 11. Germline loops: CDR1 SEHNR, CDR2 FQNEAQ (reference sequence). The CDR3 consists of 18 residues. The CDR3 DNA reads as TGTGCCAGCAGCGCAACAGCGGGACTAGCGGGTTTCACAGATACGCAGTATTTT. The encoded protein is CASSATAGLAGFTDTQYF.